These 23 T cell receptor beta chains were all obtained from the same sample, sequenced in a study of cytotoxic CD8 clonotypes in ibrutinib-treated CLL (TCRdb year 2021). The time point label of this sample denotes: about a year on ibrutinib. The library was built by means of the immunoSEQ multiplex PCR assay. The immuneACCESS repertoire file appears here via TCRdb, limited to in-frame rearrangements. These files lack a portion of the clones; in checked studies, under half of the deficit traces to unresolved V genes, and the cause of the others is not known. The sample table shows about 68,000 clones, and about two thirds are seen once. The ten biggest clones cover around 5.8% of the sample. Sequencing used PBMCs, obtained after 12 months of ibrutinib treatment. Receptors were obtained from a human donor with chronic lymphocytic leukemia.

The J gene is TRBJ2-2, the V gene TRBV6-1, with 7 bases aligning to TRBD1. Germline assignment: CDR1 MNHNS and CDR2 SASEGT. With 2 bases clipped from V and 3 bases from J, the junction kept 9 bases outside the gene matches. The CDR3 has 17 residues. CDR3 DNA: TGTGCCAGCAGTGAATATGAGGGGGCCCGGTACACCGGGGAGCTGTTTTTT. Protein product: CASSEYEGARYTGELFF.

The V gene is TRBV28, the J gene TRBJ2-2; TRBD1 is a possible D gene (6 bases). The germline V gene encodes CDR1 MDHEN and CDR2 SYDVKM. The CDR3 contains 14 residues. The germline V and J ends were trimmed by 6 bases and 4 bases, with 12 bases remaining between them. The CDR3 nucleotides are TGTGCCAGCAGGGGGGCCGGTGGCACCGGGGAGCTGTTTTTT. Protein: CASRGAGGTGELFF.

The chain employs TRBV11-2 and TRBJ2-1; the match to TRBD2 covers 7 bases. V was clipped by 4 bases and J by 4 bases; unmatched bases: 7. This CDR3 is built from 15 residues. From germline, CDR1 is SGHAT and CDR2 FQNNGV. CDR3 sequence: CASSSGTIEYNEQFF. The CDR3, as DNA: TGTGCCAGCAGCTCCGGGACTATCGAATACAATGAGCAGTTCTTC.

The chain is built from TRBV28 and TRBJ2-2, with D perhaps matching TRBD1 or TRBD2 (6 bases each). The CDR3 covers 15 residues. Germline V gene sequence: CDR1 MDHEN, CDR2 SYDVKM. V was clipped by 6 bases and J by 5 bases, with 16 bases between them. CDR3 bases: TGTGCCAGCAGCAGTTGGGGGGCAAGAACCGGGGAGCTGTTTTTT. Translated: CASSSWGARTGELFF.

This clone was counted only a few times. The chain joins TRBV7-9 to TRBJ2-7; weak D call: TRBD1 (6 bases). The CDR3 totals 14 residues. Germline V gene lookup returns CDR1 SEHNR and CDR2 FQNEAQ (reference sequence). V lost 7 bases to trimming and J lost 6 bases, with 19 bases between them. The CDR3, as DNA: TGTGCCAGCACCCCTCCCAGGGGTATTGGCGAGCAGTACTTC. Its translation is CASTPPRGIGEQYF.

The CDR3 nucleotides are TGTGCCAGCTCACCAACGACGGGGAACACTGAAGCTTTCTTT. Encoded protein: CASSPTTGNTEAFF. The V and J genes are TRBV18 and TRBJ1-1; D call uncertain. Trimming removed 2 bases from V and 1 base from J, with 8 bases in between. CDR1 KGHSH and CDR2 LQKENI come from the germline V gene. The CDR3 runs 14 residues.

J is TRBJ1-3 and V is TRBV28; D is unresolved. This CDR3 is built from 14 residues. The V gene lost 3 bases and the J gene lost 4 bases, with 10 bases spanning the gap. Per germline, CDR1 MDHEN and CDR2 SYDVKM. Here the CDR3 reads CASSFVGSGNTIYF. DNA for the CDR3: TGTGCCAGCAGTTTCGTCGGTTCGGGAAACACCATATATTTT.

The chain links TRBV6-6 to TRBJ1-3, with D unclear. V shed 6 bases and J shed 6 bases, with 12 bases lying between them. CDR3 length equals 13 residues. Germline V lookup: CDR1 MNHNY, CDR2 SVGAGI (reference sequence). The CDR3 protein is CASSINGENTIYF. The CDR3 DNA is TGTGCCAGCAGCATCAACGGGGAAAACACCATATATTTT.

The chain links TRBV28 to TRBJ2-5, with unresolved D. V shed 6 bases and J shed 2 bases, with 7 bases lying between them. This CDR3 spans 12 amino acids. The germline V gene encodes CDR1 MDHEN and CDR2 SYDVKM. CDR3 amino acids: CASRTLQETQYF. In DNA, the CDR3 is TGTGCCAGCAGAACTTTACAAGAGACCCAGTACTTC.

This clone showed up just a few times. V gene TRBV7-2 combines with J gene TRBJ1-2; maybe TRBD1 (5 bases). Germline CDR1 SGHTA, CDR2 FQGNSA. Between the trimmed V and J ends, which lost 5 bases and 0 bases, there was a span of 7 bases. This CDR3 has 13 residues. CDR3 sequence (DNA): TGTGCCAGCAGCCTGACAGCTAACTATGGCTACACCTTC. This translates into CASSLTANYGYTF.

This chain connects TRBV19 to TRBJ1-2; 8 nucleotides line up with TRBD1. This CDR3 has 14 residues. The J segment lost 4 bases and the V segment lost 9 bases, leaving 10 bases of the junction unmatched. Germline loops: CDR1 LNHDA, CDR2 SQIVND (reference sequence). CDR3 coding DNA: TGTGCCAGCCTAACAGGGGGAGGAGGCTATGGCTACACCTTC. It translates to CASLTGGGGYGYTF. The full variable domain, its missing parts supplied by reference TRBV19 and TRBJ1-2, is DGGITQSPKYLFRKEGQNVTLSCEQNLNHDAMYWYRQDPGQGLRLIYYSQIVNDFQKGDIAEGYSVSREKKESFPLTVTSAQKNPTAFYLCASLTGGGGYGYTFGSGTRLTVV.

This clone was detected only once. The CDR3 is CASSLSGGSDTQYF. The CDR3 region has the DNA TGTGCCAGCAGCCTTAGCGGGGGGTCAGATACGCAGTATTTT. The J gene is TRBJ2-3, the V gene TRBV7-2, with 10 positions matching TRBD2. The CDR3 spans 14 residues. Losses at the gene ends were 5 bases for V and 4 bases for J; bases not matched to a gene: 3. The germline V gene encodes CDR1 SGHTA and CDR2 FQGNSA.

This chain links TRBV6-5 with TRBJ1-1, with D possibly matching TRBD1 (6 bases). CDR1 and CDR2 from the germline V gene are MNHEY and SVGAGI. Trimming removed 6 bases at V and 5 bases at J, with 19 bases between. This CDR3 has 15 residues. In nucleotides, the CDR3 is TGTGCCAGCAGCCGGGGGGGCAGGGGATTTACTGAAGCTTTCTTT. Its protein product is CASSRGGRGFTEAFF.

The genes are TRBV7-3 and TRBJ1-1, with D tentatively TRBD1 (6 bases). The CDR3 is 13 amino acids. Trimming left V 5 bases short and J 2 bases short, with 9 bases between. Germline values: CDR1 SGHTA, CDR2 FQGTGA. CDR3 nucleotides: TGTGCCAGCAGCCCCGGGACAAACACTGAAGCTTTCTTT. Its translation is CASSPGTNTEAFF.

This clone was counted only a few times. Other DNA variants within this sample encode the same CDR3. The chain recombines TRBV5-1 with TRBJ2-7; no clear D gene. V lost 3 bases, J lost 4 bases, and 5 bases lay in between. The CDR3 has 11 residues. Germline lookup yields CDR1 SGHRS and CDR2 YFSETQ. The DNA for the CDR3 is TGCGCCAGCAGCTCGTCTTACGAGCAGTACTTC. Translating gives CASSSSYEQYF.

The CDR3 bases are TGTGCCAGCAGCCCGACAGAATACGACTACACCTTC. The encoded protein is CASSPTEYDYTF. The chain carries TRBV7-2 and TRBJ1-2; D possibly corresponds to TRBD1 (5 bases). From germline, CDR1 is SGHTA and CDR2 FQGNSA. Trimming cost V 5 bases and J 10 bases, with 14 bases left between them. The CDR3 loop spans 12 amino acids.

The gene calls are TRBV11-2 and TRBJ1-6; D may be TRBD1 (5 bases). Per germline, CDR1 SGHAT and CDR2 FQNNGV. V lost 0 bases, J lost 0 bases, and 18 bases lay in between. The CDR3 consists of 20 residues. Written as DNA, the CDR3 is TGTGCCAGCAGCTTAGACTCGGACACTCTCCTGAGCTCCTATAATTCACCCCTCCACTTT. This encodes CASSLDSDTLLSSYNSPLHF. Supplemented by reference TRBV11-2 and TRBJ1-6, the full variable domain reads EAGVAQSPRYKIIEKRQSVAFWCNPISGHATLYWYQQILGQGPKLLIQFQNNGVVDDSQLPKDRFSAERLKGVDSTLKIQPAKLEDSAVYLCASSLDSDTLLSSYNSPLHFGNGTRLTVT.

This clone was counted between two and nine times. CDR3 coding DNA: TGCGCCAGCAGCCAAGGACCCGGGCAGCATCAGCCCCAGCATTTT. This codes for CASSQGPGQHQPQHF. This chain uses TRBV4-1 with TRBJ1-5; no definite D call. V dropped 1 base and J dropped 5 bases, with 12 bases sitting between them. The CDR3 length is 15 residues. From germline, CDR1 is MGHRA and CDR2 YSYEKL.

The chain carries TRBV9 and TRBJ1-1; 8 nucleotides agree with TRBD1. CDR1 is SGDLS and CDR2 is YYNGEE in the germline V gene. This CDR3 region has 14 residues. V lost 4 bases, J lost 4 bases, and 6 bases stayed unmatched. CDR3 in amino acids: CASSMTQGGTEAFF. The CDR3 DNA follows: TGTGCCAGCAGCATGACACAGGGGGGCACTGAAGCTTTCTTT.

The CDR3: CATSRPQGAHEQYF. CDR3 nucleotides: TGTGCCACCAGCAGACCACAGGGGGCCCACGAGCAGTACTTC. The chain has TRBV15 and TRBJ2-7, with 9 bases matching TRBD1. J was trimmed by 5 bases and V by 2 bases; bases with no gene match: 4. The CDR3 length is 14 residues. Germline V gene lookup returns CDR1 LNHNV and CDR2 YYDKDF (reference sequence).

The rearrangement uses TRBV5-1 and TRBJ1-2, with 8 bases identical to TRBD1. This CDR3 is built from 15 residues. Germline values: CDR1 SGHRS, CDR2 YFSETQ. J was trimmed by 0 bases and V by 6 bases; bases with no gene match: 7. The CDR3 protein is CASTGQAGANYGYTF. The CDR3 DNA reads as TGCGCCAGCACGGGACAGGCGGGAGCTAACTATGGCTACACCTTC.

This clone was counted a few times. The chain is built from TRBV11-2 and TRBJ1-6, with 8 nucleotides matching TRBD1. CDR3 size: 14 residues. Trimming took 5 bases from V and 9 from J; bases not matched to a gene: 6. Germline assignment: CDR1 SGHAT and CDR2 FQNNGV. CDR3 DNA: TGTGCCAGCAGCCCCCGCAGGGGGCTTTCACCCCTCCACTTT. Translated: CASSPRRGLSPLHF.

V gene TRBV7-9 combines with J gene TRBJ2-3; D might be TRBD1 (5 bases). Trimming cost V 6 bases and J 0 bases, with 7 bases left between them. Looked up from germline, CDR1 is SEHNR and CDR2 is FQNEAQ (reference sequence). The CDR3 sequence is 13 residues long. The CDR3 nucleotides are TGTGCCAGCAGTCCAGGGAGCACAGATACGCAGTATTTT. Translating gives CASSPGSTDTQYF.